One sample yielded the 27 T cell receptor beta chains listed below, sequenced in a study of CD8 T cells in Susac syndrome. Random hexamers were used to reverse transcribe 0.5 to 1 ug of RNA. One entry per CDR3 protein results from TCRdb running MiXCR on the immunoSEQ multiplex PCR reads. In the table there are some 90,000 distinct CDR3 sequences, over 80% of which are singletons. The sample was CD8+ T cells from PBMCs. The receptor set was obtained from a human donor in good health.

The chain is built from TRBV27 and TRBJ1-1; D is uncertain. The V gene lost 10 bases and the J gene lost 2 bases, with 14 bases spanning the gap. The CDR3 covers 13 residues. CDR1 and CDR2 (germline): MNHEY, SMNVEV (reference sequence). The CDR3: CATQPTANTEAFF. The DNA for the CDR3 is TGTGCCACCCAACCGACGGCTAACACTGAAGCTTTCTTT.

CDR3 region: CASSESRPGGEETQYF. In DNA, the CDR3 is TGTGCCAGCAGTGAATCTCGCCCGGGTGGGGAAGAGACCCAGTACTTC. The rearrangement joins TRBV2 to TRBJ2-5, with D unclear. CDR1 and CDR2 (germline): SNHLY, FYNNEI. Trimming stripped 2 bases from V and 3 bases from J, with 16 bases between. The CDR3 runs 16 residues.

The chain has TRBV7-9 and TRBJ1-4; possible D gene TRBD1, 5 bases. The germline V gene encodes CDR1 SEHNR and CDR2 FQNEAQ (reference sequence). The CDR3 sequence is 16 residues long. V was trimmed by 2 bases and J by 5 bases, leaving 15 bases between them. The DNA for the CDR3 is TGTGCCAGCAGCTTATCTGGCCGCAGGGTAAATGAAAAACTGTTTTTT. It encodes CASSLSGRRVNEKLFF.

The chain is built from TRBV13 and TRBJ2-5, with D perhaps given as TRBD1 or TRBD2 (5 bases each). There are 15 residues in the CDR3. Germline CDR1 is PRHDT and CDR2 is FYEKMQ (reference sequence). Trimming took 5 bases from V and 5 from J, leaving 18 bases between them. CDR3 coding DNA: TGTGCCAGCAGCCCCCGGGTAGGGGAGCGGGAGACCCAGTACTTC. This gives the protein CASSPRVGERETQYF.

The V gene is TRBV7-9, the J gene TRBJ1-1, with 7 positions matching TRBD1. The CDR3 is made up of 13 amino acids. V was pared by 10 bases and J by 0 bases, with 5 bases of the junction left unmatched. In germline, CDR1 is SEHNR, CDR2 FQNEAQ (reference sequence). CDR3 nucleotides: TGTGCCATCCTAGACAGGGTGAACACTGAAGCTTTCTTT. This encodes CAILDRVNTEAFF.

The rearrangement links TRBV20-1 to TRBJ1-2; maybe TRBD1 (5 bases). V was cut by 0 bases and J by 8 bases, with 16 bases left in between. The CDR3 consists of 14 residues. From germline, CDR1 is DFQATT and CDR2 SNEGSKA (reference sequence). The CDR3 DNA reads as TGCAGTGCTAGAGAGGCGGGGGACCGCCCCGGCTACACCTTC. The encoded protein is CSAREAGDRPGYTF.

The genes are TRBV6-6 and TRBJ2-7; D is uncertain. The V end lost 5 bases, the J end lost 7 bases, and 12 bases lay between the germline ends. The CDR3 is made up of 12 amino acids. Germline CDR1 reads MNHNY; CDR2 reads SVGAGI (reference sequence). Here the CDR3 DNA reads TGTGCCAGCAGTACTCGACCCCGAGAGCAGTACTTC. Translated, it gives CASSTRPREQYF.

V gene TRBV2 combines with J gene TRBJ2-2; 15 nucleotides align to TRBD2. The CDR3 length is 19 residues. The J segment lost 5 bases and the V segment lost 6 bases, leaving 13 bases of the junction unmatched. Germline V CDR1 and CDR2: SNHLY, FYNNEI. CDR3 sequence (DNA): TGTGCCAGCAGACGTGAGAGGACTAGCGGGGGGGCCCGTACCGGGGAGCTGTTTTTT. Residues: CASRRERTSGGARTGELFF.

The V call is TRBV12-3 or TRBV12-4, the J call TRBJ1-5; D is unclear. The CDR3 loop spans 11 amino acids. V was shortened by 3 bases and J by 11 bases, with 8 bases between the two germline ends. The CDR3 loop reads CASSFGEAQHF. In DNA, the CDR3 is TGTGCCAGCAGTTTCGGCGAGGCCCAGCATTTT.

The CDR3 DNA reads TGCGCCAGCAGCTTGGTCAGGACCTCCTATAGCAATCAGCCCCAGCATTTT. Its protein is CASSLVRTSYSNQPQHF. The V gene is TRBV5-1, the J gene TRBJ1-5; no firm D call. CDR1 is SGHRS and CDR2 is YFSETQ in the germline V gene. Trimming removed 0 bases at V and 0 bases at J, with 13 bases between. The CDR3 totals 17 residues.

The CDR3 DNA is TGTGCCAGCAGCCAACAGGTACCCTACGAGCAGTACTTC. It specifies CASSQQVPYEQYF. V is TRBV5-4 and J is TRBJ2-7; a weak D match, TRBD1 (5 bases). Germline CDR1 reads SGHNT; CDR2 reads YYREEE (reference sequence). V was shortened by 4 bases and J by 2 bases, with 10 bases between the two germline ends. This CDR3 has 13 residues.

The chain employs TRBV10-2 and TRBJ1-2; no clear D gene. In germline, CDR1 is WSHSY, CDR2 SAAADI. This CDR3 is 12 amino acids long. The ends were cut back, 9 bases at V and 3 bases at J, with 11 bases in the middle. The CDR3 nucleotides read TGCGCCAGTCTAAGGGCCGACTATGGCTACACCTTC. Amino acid sequence: CASLRADYGYTF.

This clonotype was counted once. This sequence joins TRBV9 and TRBJ2-2; either TRBD1 or TRBD2 may fit D (5 bases each). V lost 4 bases and J lost 6, with 16 bases in between. The germline V gene encodes CDR1 SGDLS and CDR2 YYNGEE. This CDR3 spans 15 amino acids. CDR3 in DNA: TGTGCCAGCAGCCCCCTCTTTGGGGGTGCCGGGGAGCTGTTTTTT. It specifies CASSPLFGGAGELFF.

The chain uses TRBV9 and TRBJ2-3, with D possibly matching TRBD2 (5 bases). V was shortened by 3 bases and J by 5 bases, with 19 bases between the two germline ends. Germline V gene data show CDR1 as SGDLS and CDR2 as YYNGEE. This CDR3 is built from 16 residues. CDR3 bases: TGTGCCAGCAGCGCCCACGGAGTTTGGGGAGAAGATACGCAGTATTTT. This translates into CASSAHGVWGEDTQYF.

The genes are TRBV29-1 and TRBJ1-3; no firm D call. Trimming removed 0 bases at V and 0 bases at J, with 6 bases between. Germline assignment: CDR1 SQVTM and CDR2 ANQGSEA. There are 14 residues in the CDR3. The CDR3 here is CSVEDTGSGNTIYF. The CDR3 coding sequence is TGCAGCGTTGAAGACACGGGCTCTGGAAACACCATATATTTT.

V and J are TRBV9 and TRBJ1-2, with 9 bases aligning to TRBD1. The V gene end was trimmed by 0 bases and the J gene end by 13 bases; junction bases not matched to a gene: 13. Germline CDR1 and CDR2: SGDLS and YYNGEE. The CDR3 contains 15 residues. CDR3 loop: CASSVGGRTGVMFTF. The CDR3 DNA sequence: TGTGCCAGCAGCGTAGGCGGGAGGACAGGGGTAATGTTCACCTTC.

The genes are TRBV9 and TRBJ2-3; D ambiguous. Trimming pared 0 bases from V and 4 bases from J, leaving 12 bases between. Germline V gene lookup returns CDR1 SGDLS and CDR2 YYNGEE. This CDR3 has 15 amino acids. The CDR3 DNA follows: TGTGCCAGCAGCGTAGGTAGGATAGCCGCAGATACGCAGTATTTT. Translating gives CASSVGRIAADTQYF.

The chain links TRBV18 to TRBJ2-3, with unresolved D. Trimming stripped 3 bases from V and 0 bases from J, with 22 bases between. Germline V gene data show CDR1 as KGHSH and CDR2 as LQKENI. The CDR3 length is 19 residues. The CDR3 protein is CASSPGLTGPRRSTDTQYF. CDR3 DNA sequence: TGTGCCAGCTCACCCGGTTTAACGGGTCCCCGGCGTAGCACAGATACGCAGTATTTT.

V usage is TRBV7-9 and J usage is TRBJ2-5, with a possible D match to TRBD2 (6 bases). The CDR3 extends over 14 amino acids. Per germline, CDR1 SEHNR and CDR2 FQNEAQ (reference sequence). The ends were cut back, 1 base at V and 1 base at J, with 7 bases in the middle. The DNA for the CDR3 is TGTGCCAGCAGCTTAGTGGGGGGCCAAGAGACCCAGTACTTC. This gives the protein CASSLVGGQETQYF.

The V call is TRBV5-4, the J call TRBJ1-1, with 10 bases aligning to TRBD1. The CDR3 is 15 amino acids. The J segment lost 1 base and the V segment lost 4 bases, leaving 4 bases of the junction unmatched. CDR1 and CDR2 from the germline V gene are SGHNT and YYREEE (reference sequence). CDR3 DNA: TGTGCCAGCAGCCCATGGGACAGGGGGAACACTGAAGCTTTCTTT. Translating it yields CASSPWDRGNTEAFF.

The chain employs TRBV15 and TRBJ2-7; no definite D call. Germline-derived CDR1 and CDR2 are LNHNV and YYDKDF (reference sequence). Trimming took off 1 base at V and 6 bases at J, with 7 bases between the two ends. The CDR3 consists of 12 residues. The CDR3 sequence is CATSRVPLEQYF. The CDR3 nucleotides are TGTGCCACCAGCAGAGTCCCACTCGAGCAGTACTTC. The variable domain in full, with the rest retrieved from reference TRBV15 and TRBJ2-7, is DAMVIQNPRYQVTQFGKPVTLSCSQTLNHNVMYWYQQKSSQAPKLLFHYYDKDFNNEADTPDNFQSRRPNTSFCFLDIRSPGLGDTAMYLCATSRVPLEQYFGPGTRLTVT.

The V gene is TRBV6-1, the J gene TRBJ2-7; D may be TRBD1 (6 bases). Germline CDR1 is MNHNS and CDR2 is SASEGT. The length of the CDR3 is 14 residues. V was pared by 1 base and J by 5 bases, with 12 bases between. For the CDR3, the DNA is TGTGCCAGCAGTGAAGTTCCAGGGGACAACGAGCAGTACTTC. Its protein is CASSEVPGDNEQYF.

This clonotype appeared a single time. The rearrangement uses TRBV29-1 and TRBJ2-3; the match to TRBD2 covers 9 bases. There are 14 residues in the CDR3. In germline, CDR1 is SQVTM, CDR2 ANQGSEA. With V trimmed by 7 bases and J by 5 bases, 10 bases remained unmatched. CDR3 amino acids: CSARGVLAGDTQYF. As DNA, the CDR3 is TGCAGCGCCCGGGGGGTACTAGCGGGAGATACGCAGTATTTT.

This chain uses TRBV9 with TRBJ1-2; D is unclear. There are 11 residues in the CDR3. The V and J ends lost 1 base and 8 bases respectively, with 6 bases between them. Germline assignment: CDR1 SGDLS and CDR2 YYNGEE. The CDR3 DNA is TGTGCCAGCAGCGTATCCCGCGGCTACACCTTC. Amino acids: CASSVSRGYTF. The whole variable domain, remainder taken from reference TRBV9 and TRBJ1-2, is DSGVTQTPKHLITATGQRVTLRCSPRSGDLSVYWYQQSLDQGLQFLIQYYNGEERAKGNILERFSAQQFPDLHSELNLSSLELGDSALYFCASSVSRGYTFGSGTRLTVV.

V and J are TRBV27 and TRBJ1-2; the D gene is possibly TRBD1 (6 bases). V was cut by 3 bases and J by 4 bases, with 9 bases left in between. The CDR3 extends over 13 amino acids. The germline gives CDR1 MNHEY, CDR2 SMNVEV (reference sequence). The CDR3 protein is CASSLQGIYGYTF. DNA for the CDR3: TGTGCCAGCAGTTTGCAGGGGATCTATGGCTACACCTTC.

J is TRBJ2-3 and V is TRBV29-1, with a possible D match to TRBD1 (6 bases). Trimming removed 8 bases from V and 6 bases from J, with 12 bases in between. Per germline, CDR1 SQVTM and CDR2 ANQGSEA. The CDR3 extends over 11 amino acids. The CDR3 DNA sequence: TGCAGCCCATTTACAGGGGATACGCAGTATTTT. Translation gives CSPFTGDTQYF.

The chain employs TRBV7-8 and TRBJ1-5; D is undetermined. This CDR3 comprises 13 residues. The V end lost 2 bases, the J end lost 5 bases, and 7 bases lay between the germline ends. Germline V gene data show CDR1 as SGHVS and CDR2 as FQNEAQ. DNA of the CDR3: TGTGCCAGCAGCTTATGGCCGCATCAGCCCCAGCATTTT. This encodes CASSLWPHQPQHF.